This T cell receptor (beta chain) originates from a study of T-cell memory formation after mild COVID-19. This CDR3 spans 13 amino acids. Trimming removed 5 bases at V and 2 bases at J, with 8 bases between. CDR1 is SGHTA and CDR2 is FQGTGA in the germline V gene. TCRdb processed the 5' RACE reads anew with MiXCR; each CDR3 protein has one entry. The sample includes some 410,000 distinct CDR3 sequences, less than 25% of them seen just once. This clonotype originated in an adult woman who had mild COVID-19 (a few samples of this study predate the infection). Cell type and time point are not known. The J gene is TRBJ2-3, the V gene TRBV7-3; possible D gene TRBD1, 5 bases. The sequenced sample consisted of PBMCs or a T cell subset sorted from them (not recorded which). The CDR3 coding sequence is TGTGCCAGCAGCAAGGGGCCCACAGATACGCAGTATTTT. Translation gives CASSKGPTDTQYF.